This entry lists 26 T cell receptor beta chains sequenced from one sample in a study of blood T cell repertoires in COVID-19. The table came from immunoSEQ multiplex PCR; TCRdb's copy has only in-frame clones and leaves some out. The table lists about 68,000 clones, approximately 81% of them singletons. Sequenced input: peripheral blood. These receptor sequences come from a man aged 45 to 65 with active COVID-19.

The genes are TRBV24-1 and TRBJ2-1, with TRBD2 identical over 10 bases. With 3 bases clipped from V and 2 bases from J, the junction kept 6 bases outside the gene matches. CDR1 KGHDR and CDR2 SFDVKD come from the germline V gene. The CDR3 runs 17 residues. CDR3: CATSDSSAGGPYNEQFF. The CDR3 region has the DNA TGTGCCACCAGTGATAGCTCAGCGGGGGGGCCCTACAATGAGCAGTTCTTC.

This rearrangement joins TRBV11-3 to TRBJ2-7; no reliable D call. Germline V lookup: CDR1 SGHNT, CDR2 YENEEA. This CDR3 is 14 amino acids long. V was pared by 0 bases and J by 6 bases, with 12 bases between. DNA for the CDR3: TGTGCCAGCAGCTTAGATCACGGTTCCGGCGAGCAGTACTTC. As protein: CASSLDHGSGEQYF.

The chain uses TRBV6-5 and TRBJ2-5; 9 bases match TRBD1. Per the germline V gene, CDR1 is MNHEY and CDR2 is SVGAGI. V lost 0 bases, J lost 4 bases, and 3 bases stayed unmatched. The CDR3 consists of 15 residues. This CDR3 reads CASSYSLTGGETQYF. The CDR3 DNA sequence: TGTGCCAGCAGTTACTCTTTGACAGGGGGAGAGACCCAGTACTTC.

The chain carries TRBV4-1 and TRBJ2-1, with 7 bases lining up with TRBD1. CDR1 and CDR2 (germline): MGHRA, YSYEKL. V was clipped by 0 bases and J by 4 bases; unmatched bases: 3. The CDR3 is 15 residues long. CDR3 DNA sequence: TGCGCCAGCAGCCAAGATGGCAGGGGGTACAATGAGCAGTTCTTC. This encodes CASSQDGRGYNEQFF.

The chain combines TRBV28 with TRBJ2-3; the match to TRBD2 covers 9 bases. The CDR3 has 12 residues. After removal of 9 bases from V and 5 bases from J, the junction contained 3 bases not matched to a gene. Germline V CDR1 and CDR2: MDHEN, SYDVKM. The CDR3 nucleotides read TGTGCCAGTCAAGCGGGGGGAGATACGCAGTATTTT. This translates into CASQAGGDTQYF.

The CDR3 spells CASSLALTNNEQFF. CDR3 bases: TGTGCCAGCAGCTTAGCGCTTACAAACAATGAGCAGTTCTTC. The chain combines TRBV7-2 with TRBJ2-1, with D unresolved. V gave up 0 bases and J gave up 5 bases, with 8 bases separating them. CDR1 is SGHTA, CDR2 FQGNSA, per germline. The CDR3 extends over 14 amino acids.

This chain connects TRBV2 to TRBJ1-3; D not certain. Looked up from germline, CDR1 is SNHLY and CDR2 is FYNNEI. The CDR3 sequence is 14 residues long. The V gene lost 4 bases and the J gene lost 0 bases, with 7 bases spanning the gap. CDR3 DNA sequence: TGTGCCAGCAGTGCGGTAATCTCTGGAAACACCATATATTTT. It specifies CASSAVISGNTIYF.

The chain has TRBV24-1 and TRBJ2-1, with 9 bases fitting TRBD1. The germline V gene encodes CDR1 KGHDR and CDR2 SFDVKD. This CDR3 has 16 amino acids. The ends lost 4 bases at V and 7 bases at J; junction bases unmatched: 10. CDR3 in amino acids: CATSDPEDRGGNEQFF. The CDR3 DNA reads TGTGCCACCAGTGACCCCGAGGACAGGGGAGGGAATGAGCAGTTCTTC.

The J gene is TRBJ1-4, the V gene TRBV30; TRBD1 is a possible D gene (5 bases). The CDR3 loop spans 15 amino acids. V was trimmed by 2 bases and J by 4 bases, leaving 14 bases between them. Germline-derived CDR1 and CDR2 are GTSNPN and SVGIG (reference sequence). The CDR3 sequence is CAWSLTAIFNEKLFF. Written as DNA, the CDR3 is TGTGCCTGGAGTCTGACAGCTATCTTTAATGAAAAACTGTTTTTT.

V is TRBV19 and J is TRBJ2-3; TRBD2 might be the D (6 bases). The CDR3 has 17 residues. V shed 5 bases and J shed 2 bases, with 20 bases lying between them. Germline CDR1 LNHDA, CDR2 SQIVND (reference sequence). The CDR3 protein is CASSVNGRSAPTDTQYF. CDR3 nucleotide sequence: TGTGCCAGTAGTGTCAACGGGAGAAGCGCCCCCACAGATACGCAGTATTTT.

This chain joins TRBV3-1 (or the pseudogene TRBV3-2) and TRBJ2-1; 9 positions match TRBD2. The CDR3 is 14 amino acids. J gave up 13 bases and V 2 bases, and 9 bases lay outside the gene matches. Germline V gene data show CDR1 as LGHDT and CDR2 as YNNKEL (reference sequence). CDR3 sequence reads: CASSQSTSGPTQFF. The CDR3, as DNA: TGTGCCAGCAGCCAAAGTACTAGCGGGCCCACTCAGTTCTTC.

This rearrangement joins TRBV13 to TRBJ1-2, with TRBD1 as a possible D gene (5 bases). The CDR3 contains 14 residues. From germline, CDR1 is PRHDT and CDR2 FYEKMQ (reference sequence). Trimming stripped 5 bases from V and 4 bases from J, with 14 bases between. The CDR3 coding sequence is TGTGCCAGCAGCCCGCGGGACGGCAGCTATGGCTACACCTTC. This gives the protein CASSPRDGSYGYTF.

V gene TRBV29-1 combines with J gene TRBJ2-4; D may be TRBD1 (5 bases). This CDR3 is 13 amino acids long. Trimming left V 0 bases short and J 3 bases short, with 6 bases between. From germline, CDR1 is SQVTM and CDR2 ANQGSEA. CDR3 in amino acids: CSVEDRDKNIQYF. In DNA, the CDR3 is TGCAGCGTTGAAGACAGGGACAAAAACATTCAGTACTTC.

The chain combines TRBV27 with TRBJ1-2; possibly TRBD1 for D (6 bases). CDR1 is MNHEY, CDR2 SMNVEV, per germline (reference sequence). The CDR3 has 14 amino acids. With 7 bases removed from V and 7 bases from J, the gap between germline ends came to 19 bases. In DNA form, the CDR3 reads TGTGCCAGCACCGTGGGGGGGGGCAGTGTTGGCTACACCTTC. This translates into CASTVGGGSVGYTF.

This CDR3 is CASTELAYSGNTIYF. In nucleotides, the CDR3 is TGTGCCAGCACCGAATTAGCATACTCTGGAAACACCATATATTTT. The gene calls are TRBV6-5 and TRBJ1-3; the D is unclear. The length of the CDR3 is 15 residues. CDR1 MNHEY and CDR2 SVGAGI come from the germline V gene. V was clipped by 7 bases and J by 0 bases, with 13 bases between them.

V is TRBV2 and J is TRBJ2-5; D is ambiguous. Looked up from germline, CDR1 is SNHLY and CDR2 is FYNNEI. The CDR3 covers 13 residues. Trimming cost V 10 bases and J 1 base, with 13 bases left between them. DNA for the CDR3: TGTGCCACGCAGTTAGCCTCCCAAGAGACCCAGTACTTC. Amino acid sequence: CATQLASQETQYF.

The CDR3 loop reads CASFGQQGRLFF. Written as DNA, the CDR3 is TGTGCCAGCTTTGGACAACAAGGGCGACTGTTTTTT. The chain links TRBV6-5 to TRBJ2-2; maybe TRBD1 (5 bases). Germline CDR1 MNHEY, CDR2 SVGAGI. V was trimmed by 8 bases and J by 14 bases, leaving 18 bases between them. The CDR3 has 12 amino acids.

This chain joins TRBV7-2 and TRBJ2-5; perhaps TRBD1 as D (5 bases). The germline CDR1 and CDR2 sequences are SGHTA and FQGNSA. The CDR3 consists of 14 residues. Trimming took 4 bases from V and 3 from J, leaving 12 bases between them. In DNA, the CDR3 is TGTGCCAGCAGCTCCAATAGGGGAAAAGAGACCCAGTACTTC. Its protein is CASSSNRGKETQYF.

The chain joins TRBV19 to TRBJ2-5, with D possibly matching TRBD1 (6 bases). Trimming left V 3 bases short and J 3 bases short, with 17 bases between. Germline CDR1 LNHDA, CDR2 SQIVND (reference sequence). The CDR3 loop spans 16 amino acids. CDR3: CASSIGVGGLKETQYF. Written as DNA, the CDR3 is TGTGCCAGTAGTATCGGGGTAGGGGGTCTAAAAGAGACCCAGTACTTC. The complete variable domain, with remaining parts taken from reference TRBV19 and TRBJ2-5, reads DGGITQSPKYLFRKEGQNVTLSCEQNLNHDAMYWYRQDPGQGLRLIYYSQIVNDFQKGDIAEGYSVSREKKESFPLTVTSAQKNPTAFYLCASSIGVGGLKETQYFGPGTRLLVL.

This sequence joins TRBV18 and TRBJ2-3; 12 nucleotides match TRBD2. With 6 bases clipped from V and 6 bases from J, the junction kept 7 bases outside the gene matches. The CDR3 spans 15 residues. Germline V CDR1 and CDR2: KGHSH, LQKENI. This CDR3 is CASSLGLAGMDTQYF. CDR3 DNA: TGTGCCAGCTCTCTCGGACTAGCGGGAATGGATACGCAGTATTTT. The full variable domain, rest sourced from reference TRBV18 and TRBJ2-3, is NAGVMQNPRHLVRRRGQEARLRCSPMKGHSHVYWYRQLPEEGLKFMVYLQKENIIDESGMPKERFSAEFPKEGPSILRIQQVVRGDSAAYFCASSLGLAGMDTQYFGPGTRLTVL.

DNA of the CDR3: TGTGCCAGCAGCTCGAGGGCGGAGCCCTATGGCTACACCTTC. It encodes CASSSRAEPYGYTF. The chain combines TRBV9 with TRBJ1-2; no definite D call. With 4 bases removed from V and 4 bases from J, the gap between germline ends came to 14 bases. The CDR3 is 14 residues long. The germline V gene has CDR1 SGDLS and CDR2 YYNGEE. Full variable domain (missing parts from reference TRBV9 and TRBJ1-2): DSGVTQTPKHLITATGQRVTLRCSPRSGDLSVYWYQQSLDQGLQFLIQYYNGEERAKGNILERFSAQQFPDLHSELNLSSLELGDSALYFCASSSRAEPYGYTFGSGTRLTVV.

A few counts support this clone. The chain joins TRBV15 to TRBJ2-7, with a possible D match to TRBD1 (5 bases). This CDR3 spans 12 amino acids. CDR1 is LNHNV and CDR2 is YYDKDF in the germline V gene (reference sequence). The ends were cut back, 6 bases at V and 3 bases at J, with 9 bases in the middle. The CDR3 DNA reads TGTGCCACCAGAGACAGCGACTACGAGCAGTACTTC. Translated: CATRDSDYEQYF.

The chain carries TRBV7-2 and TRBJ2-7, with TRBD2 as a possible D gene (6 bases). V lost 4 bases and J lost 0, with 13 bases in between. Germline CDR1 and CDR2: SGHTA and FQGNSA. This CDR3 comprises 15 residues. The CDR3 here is CASSSGLSVSYEQYF. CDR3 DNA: TGTGCCAGCAGCTCAGGACTATCTGTCTCCTACGAGCAGTACTTC.

Here the CDR3 DNA reads TGTGCCAGCAGTTACTCCGGGGTATCCTCTGGAAACACCATATATTTT. Protein sequence: CASSYSGVSSGNTIYF. The chain has TRBV6-6 and TRBJ1-3, with no clear D. Trimming left V 0 bases short and J 0 bases short, with 9 bases between. This CDR3 has 16 residues. Germline V gene lookup returns CDR1 MNHNY and CDR2 SVGAGI (reference sequence).

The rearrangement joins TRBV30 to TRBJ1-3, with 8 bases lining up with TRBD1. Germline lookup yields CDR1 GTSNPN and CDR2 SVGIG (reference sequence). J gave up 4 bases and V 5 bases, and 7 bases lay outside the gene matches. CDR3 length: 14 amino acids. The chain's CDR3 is CAWDGQGIGNTIYF. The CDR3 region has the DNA TGTGCCTGGGACGGACAGGGTATCGGAAACACCATATATTTT.

Here the CDR3 DNA reads TGCGCCAGCAGCTTGGGGTCGGGACTATCCTACGAGCAGTACTTC. Protein: CASSLGSGLSYEQYF. This chain uses TRBV5-1 with TRBJ2-7; 7 bases match TRBD2. The V and J ends lost 0 bases and 1 base, in that order; junction bases with no gene match: 4. Germline assignment: CDR1 SGHRS and CDR2 YFSETQ. The CDR3 runs to 15 residues.